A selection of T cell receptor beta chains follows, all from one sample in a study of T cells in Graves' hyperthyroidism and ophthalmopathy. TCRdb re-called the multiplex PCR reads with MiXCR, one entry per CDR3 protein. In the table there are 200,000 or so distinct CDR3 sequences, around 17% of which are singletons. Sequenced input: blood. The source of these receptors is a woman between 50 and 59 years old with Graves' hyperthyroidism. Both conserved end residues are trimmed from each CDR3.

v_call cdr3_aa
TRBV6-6 ASSYYNRVIGSYEQY
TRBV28 AIEPTRNYNEQF
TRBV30 AWRATSGVPNEQF
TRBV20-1 SARNHGDEAF
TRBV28 ASSLGDYGYT
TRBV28 ASSFERGWETQY
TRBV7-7 ANSLGGRTGETQY
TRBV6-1 ASSDPEQEPKETQY
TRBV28 ASSLRGEGYT
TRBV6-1 ASSVRQEQF
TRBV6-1 ASWTRAGTYEQY
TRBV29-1 SVEGKGLNYGYT
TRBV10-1 ASSESGTGAYEQY
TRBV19 ASSILTSGVTSYNEQF
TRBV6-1 ASSRDGRAAGTQY
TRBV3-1 ASSSISGMAETQY
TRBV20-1 SARNGLAGGNEQF
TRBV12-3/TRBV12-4 ASSPRVGSEAF
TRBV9 ASSPTRTSGRFVNEQF
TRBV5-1 ASSEGQGRWGLVNQPQH
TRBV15 ATSTTGRLDGYT
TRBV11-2 ASSIRTGSDSEAF
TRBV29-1 SVVLAENTGELF
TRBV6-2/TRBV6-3 ASRIEAGVGTDTQY
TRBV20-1 SASPISSYNEQF
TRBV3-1 ASSQVGTGNYGYT
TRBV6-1 ASSGTGRGTDTQY
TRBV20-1 SARARDTILAENTGELF
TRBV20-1 SAREAATDTQY
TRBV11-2 ASSRAIRGEQF
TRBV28 AALGAYEQY
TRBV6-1 ASSPTHVTYEQY
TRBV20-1 SATGTDRIYTIY
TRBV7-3 ASSRRQGGTGELF
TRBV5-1 ASSLATEAF